The 6 T cell receptor beta chains below come from one sample, sequenced in a study of regulatory T cells in long-lasting Graves disease. Relying on iRepertoire HTBI primers and Arm-PCR of CDR3 regions, the team built TCR beta libraries. TCRdb fed the multiplex PCR reads into MiXCR, producing one record per CDR3 protein. The sample shows approximately 400,000 distinct CDR3 sequences, 15% of them seen only once. The time point here: newly diagnosed GD, antithyroid drugs for less than 3 months. The TCR library was made from RNA extracted from PBMCs. The data also belong to a second study, concerning T cells in Graves' hyperthyroidism and ophthalmopathy.

The sequencing used peripheral blood mononuclear cells (PBMCs), collected at new diagnosis, from a patient treated with antithyroid drugs. All receptors derive from a woman aged 30 to 39 with Graves disease.

The chain combines TRBV7-8 with TRBJ2-3; 10 nucleotides match TRBD2. The junction had 6 bases not matched to a gene; V was cut back by 0 bases and J by 6 bases. Germline CDR1 reads SGHVS; CDR2 reads FQNEAQ. This CDR3 contains 16 residues. The CDR3 protein is CASSLAPSGSRDTQYF. CDR3 sequence (DNA): TGTGCCAGCAGCTTAGCGCCTAGCGGGAGCCGGGATACGCAGTATTTT. Based on the CDR3 plus reference TRBV7-8 and TRBJ2-3, the full variable domain is GAGVSQSPRYKVAKRGQDVALRCDPISGHVSLFWYQQALGQGPEFLTYFQNEAQLDKSGLPSDRFFAERPEGSVSTLKIQRTQQEDSAVYLCASSLAPSGSRDTQYFGPGTRLTVL.

This clonotype occurred many times. The rearrangement joins TRBV2 to TRBJ2-3; TRBD1 might be the D (5 bases). The CDR3 runs 15 residues. V was clipped by 3 bases and J by 2 bases, with 12 bases between them. CDR1 and CDR2 (germline): SNHLY, FYNNEI. CDR3 nucleotides: TGTGCCAGCAGTGAGTTCAGGGTAGACACAGATACGCAGTATTTT. This gives the protein CASSEFRVDTDTQYF.

This clonotype was detected ten times or more. The chain carries TRBV11-2 and TRBJ2-4; 7 bases line up with TRBD2. Germline lookup yields CDR1 SGHAT and CDR2 FQNNGV. CDR3 size: 15 residues. The junction had 10 bases not matched to a gene; V was cut back by 6 bases and J by 5 bases. The chain's CDR3 is CASSFSGTAQNIQYF. CDR3 nucleotide sequence: TGTGCCAGCAGTTTCAGCGGGACGGCCCAAAACATTCAGTACTTC.

This clonotype occurred many times. At one boundary the junction diverges from the germline segment, which might be a read error. This chain connects TRBV7-9 to TRBJ1-5; 8 bases align to TRBD1. Germline CDR1 reads SEHNR; CDR2 reads FQNEAQ (reference sequence). The length of the CDR3 is 14 residues. CDR3 sequence reads: CASSIGQGDQPQHF. The CDR3, as DNA: TGCGCCAGCAGCATCGGACAGGGTGATCAGCCCCAGCATTTT.

This clonotype has a handful of counts. The chain joins TRBV29-1 to TRBJ1-1, with D possibly matching TRBD1 (5 bases). Trimming cost V 4 bases and J 4 bases, with 7 bases left between them. In germline, CDR1 is SQVTM, CDR2 ANQGSEA. There are 11 residues in the CDR3. In DNA form, the CDR3 reads TGCAGCGTTGGGGGGTCCACTGAAGCTTTCTTT. Translation gives CSVGGSTEAFF. The whole variable domain, remainder taken from reference TRBV29-1 and TRBJ1-1, is SAVISQKPSRDICQRGTSLTIQCQVDSQVTMMFWYRQQPGQSLTLIATANQGSEATYESGFVIDKFPISRPNLTFSTLTVSNMSPEDSSIYLCSVGGSTEAFFGQGTRLTVV.

This clonotype was counted at least ten times. The gene calls are TRBV3-1 and TRBJ1-1, with 8 positions matching TRBD1. The V segment lost 1 base and the J segment 2 bases; nucleotides outside the gene matches: 3. The CDR3 runs 15 residues. In germline, CDR1 is LGHDT, CDR2 YNNKEL (reference sequence). Here the CDR3 DNA reads TGTGCCAGCAGCCAAGGGGACAGGTTTAACACTGAAGCTTTCTTT. Residues: CASSQGDRFNTEAFF.